A selection of T cell receptor beta chains follows, all from one sample in a study of cytomegalovirus exposure and HLA in healthy donors. Profiling relied on immunoSEQ multiplex PCR, and the TCRdb table lists in-frame clones only, not all of them. Of some 170,000 clones detected, roughly 79% appear once; the ten largest clones hold roughly 10%. The sample comprised PBMCs. The receptors shown here come from a young man in good health and CMV-seropositive. CDR3s include the opening cysteine and the closing phenylalanine or tryptophan. Fields, in order: D gene, V gene, clone size, J gene, CDR3 protein, CDR3 DNA. The D gene is left open where the match is weak. The listing skips clone size in some rows; elsewhere it reads once, few, many or a size class.

-	TRBV6-1	-	TRBJ1-1	CASSAREANTEAFF	TGTGCCAGCAGTGCGCGGGAGGCGAACACTGAAGCTTTCTTT
-	TRBV14	-	TRBJ2-5	CASSHRPGLETQYF	TGTGCCAGCAGCCATCGGCCAGGCCTAGAGACCCAGTACTTC
-	TRBV10-3	-	TRBJ1-1	CAISGDTEAFF	TGTGCCATCAGTGGAGACACTGAAGCTTTCTTT
TRBD1	TRBV7-8	-	TRBJ1-3	CASSETSQGLSGNTIYF	TGTGCCAGCAGCGAGACCTCACAGGGGCTCTCTGGAAACACCATATATTTT
TRBD2	TRBV2	few	TRBJ2-7	CASSGTRGLAGVKQYF	TGTGCCAGCAGTGGAACTCGGGGACTAGCGGGAGTAAAGCAGTACTTC
-	TRBV5-1	-	TRBJ1-2	CASSLDSYGCTF	TGCGCCAGCAGCTTGGACAGCTATGGCTGCACCTTC
-	TRBV6-5	-	TRBJ1-1	CASSPKNNLDMLAFF	TGTGCCAGCAGTCCTAAGAATAACCTCGACATGTTGGCTTTCTTT
-	TRBV12-5	-	TRBJ1-2	CASGLISGQGYTF	TGTGCTAGTGGTTTGATATCAGGACAGGGCTACACCTTC
-	TRBV11-2	once	TRBJ1-5	CASSLSGQPQHF	TGTGCCAGCAGCTTATCTGGCCAGCCCCAGCATTTT
-	TRBV6-4	-	TRBJ2-3	CASSHRESDTQYF	TGTGCCAGCAGTCACAGGGAATCTGATACGCAGTATTTT
TRBD1	TRBV5-6	-	TRBJ1-2	CASSLTGQGRGYGYTF	TGTGCCAGCAGCTTGACCGGACAGGGTCGAGGCTATGGCTACACCTTC
TRBD1	TRBV5-1	-	TRBJ1-4	CASSLDRGHYEKLFF	TGCGCCAGCAGCTTGGACAGGGGGCATTATGAAAAACTGTTTTTT
-	TRBV13	-	TRBJ1-1	CASSLGGGDTEAFF	TGTGCCAGCAGCTTAGGTGGAGGAGACACTGAAGCTTTCTTT
TRBD2	TRBV7-2	-	TRBJ2-7	CASSFGTTSYEQYF	TGTGCCAGCAGCTTCGGGACTACCTCCTACGAGCAGTACTTC
TRBD2	TRBV7-8	-	TRBJ2-7	CASSLDGAGDFPDYEQYF	TGTGCCAGCAGCTTAGACGGGGCGGGGGACTTCCCCGACTACGAGCAGTACTTC
-	TRBV7-9	-	TRBJ1-4	CASSLGGHLNEKLFF	TGTGCCAGCAGCTTAGGGGGACACCTGAATGAAAAACTGTTTTTT
TRBD1	TRBV7-9	-	TRBJ1-4	CASRQGNEKLFF	TGTGCCAGCAGACAGGGGAACGAAAAACTGTTTTTT
-	TRBV2	-	TRBJ1-2	CASSGTSNYGYTF	TGTGCCAGCAGTGGGACATCTAACTATGGCTACACCTTC
TRBD2	TRBV7-9	few	TRBJ2-3	CASSSRAGAETDTQYF	TGTGCCAGCAGCTCGCGGGCGGGAGCAGAGACAGATACGCAGTATTTT
-	TRBV9	-	TRBJ2-1	CASSVEVGGPHEQFF	TGTGCCAGCAGCGTAGAAGTGGGGGGGCCGCATGAGCAGTTCTTC
-	TRBV10-3	once	TRBJ2-1	CAPINEQFF	TGTGCCCCTATAAATGAGCAGTTCTTC
-	TRBV19	-	TRBJ1-1	CASSIGIRGAYTEAFF	TGTGCCAGTAGTATAGGTATCCGGGGGGCTTACACTGAAGCTTTCTTT
-	TRBV21-1	once	TRBJ2-7	CASSKRVGLRPYEQYF	TGTGCCAGCAGCAAAAGGGTAGGACTTCGACCCTACGAGCAGTACTTC
-	TRBV6-1	-	TRBJ2-7	CASSEEPGLYDYEQYF	TGTGCCAGCAGTGAGGAGCCCGGACTGTATGACTACGAGCAGTACTTC
TRBD1	TRBV5-1	-	TRBJ2-7	CASSLAGQGRHEQYF	TGCGCCAGCAGCTTGGCCGGACAGGGAAGACACGAGCAGTACTTC
TRBD2	TRBV4-1	few	TRBJ2-7	CASSPEPSGTSYEQYF	TGCGCCAGCAGCCCCGAGCCTAGCGGGACCTCCTACGAGCAGTACTTC
-	TRBV19	-	TRBJ1-2	CASSIERYGYTF	TGTGCCAGTAGTATAGAGAGATATGGCTACACCTTC
-	TRBV19	-	TRBJ2-3	CASSNSRSADTQYF	TGTGCCAGTAGTAACTCCCGTTCCGCGGATACGCAGTATTTT
-	TRBV4-1	-	TRBJ2-2	CASSHRDTDTGELFF	TGCGCCAGCAGCCACCGGGACACCGACACCGGGGAGCTGTTTTTT
-	TRBV19	-	TRBJ1-1	CASYRDTEAFF	TGTGCCAGTTACCGCGATACTGAAGCTTTCTTT
TRBD1	TRBV5-1	-	TRBJ2-6	CASSLGDRFSGANVLTF	TGCGCCAGCAGCTTGGGGGACAGATTCTCTGGGGCCAACGTCCTGACTTTC
-	TRBV5-1	-	TRBJ2-6	CASTGVAGANVLTF	TGCGCCAGCACCGGGGTGGCTGGGGCCAACGTCCTGACTTTC
-	TRBV18	-	TRBJ2-3	CASSPLPRSNGGDTQYF	TGTGCCAGCTCACCTCTTCCCCGGTCAAACGGCGGGGATACGCAGTATTTT
-	TRBV30	-	TRBJ1-1	CAWTVGGQRAFF	TGTGCCTGGACCGTCGGGGGGCAGAGGGCTTTCTTT
-	TRBV4-1	few	TRBJ1-3	CASSQLVGEGSIYF	TGCGCCAGCAGCCAGTTAGTCGGGGAAGGGTCCATATATTTT
TRBD2	TRBV28	-	TRBJ2-3	CASSRPGTRSSTDTQYF	TGTGCCAGCAGTCGTCCCGGGACTAGATCGAGCACAGATACGCAGTATTTT
-	TRBV5-4	-	TRBJ1-1	CASSSGTPPGDTEAFF	TGTGCCAGCAGCTCAGGGACTCCCCCGGGGGACACTGAAGCTTTCTTT
-	TRBV9	-	TRBJ2-3	CASSVAPGETFSTDTQYF	TGTGCCAGCAGCGTAGCCCCGGGGGAGACCTTTAGCACAGATACGCAGTATTTT
TRBD2	TRBV27	-	TRBJ2-3	CASSGASGSWDTQYF	TGTGCCAGCAGCGGGGCTAGCGGGAGTTGGGATACGCAGTATTTT
TRBD1	TRBV30	-	TRBJ2-5	CAWSGNPTDRGRETQYF	TGTGCCTGGAGCGGAAACCCGACGGACAGGGGCCGAGAGACCCAGTACTTC